Presented here are 21 T cell receptor beta chains from one specimen sequenced in a study of blood T cell repertoires in COVID-19. Clones were read by immunoSEQ multiplex PCR, and TCRdb kept only the in-frame ones, dropping some. Of around 220,000 clones in the sample, roughly four fifths were seen once. The specimen was peripheral blood. The receptors derive from a woman older than 75 with COVID-19, enrolled during active disease.

This rearrangement joins TRBV9 to TRBJ1-1; 7 positions match TRBD1. The germline gives CDR1 SGDLS, CDR2 YYNGEE. V shed 3 bases, J shed 7 bases, and the junction held 9 bases outside the gene matches. The CDR3 is made up of 14 amino acids. The CDR3 reads CASSEITGVNEAFF. The CDR3, as DNA: TGTGCCAGCAGCGAAATCACAGGGGTGAATGAAGCTTTCTTT.

This chain joins TRBV19 and TRBJ1-2; no clear D gene. With 3 bases removed from V and 6 bases from J, the gap between germline ends came to 8 bases. Germline-derived CDR1 and CDR2 are LNHDA and SQIVND (reference sequence). The CDR3 extends over 12 amino acids. CDR3 coding DNA: TGTGCCAGTAGTATCGACTCGAATGGCTACACCTTC. Protein product: CASSIDSNGYTF.

The rearrangement links TRBV2 to TRBJ1-1; TRBD1 is a possible D gene (5 bases). Germline V lookup: CDR1 SNHLY, CDR2 FYNNEI. Trimming cost V 4 bases and J 11 bases, with 14 bases left between them. This CDR3 is 12 amino acids long. CDR3 amino acids: CASSADTHGAFF. The DNA of the CDR3 is TGTGCCAGCAGTGCGGACACCCATGGGGCTTTCTTT.

This clone was picked up many times. CDR3 amino acids: CSPRGYTF. In nucleotides, the CDR3 is TGCAGTCCGAGGGGCTACACCTTC. The chain has TRBV20-1 and TRBJ1-2, with D uncertain. The CDR3 consists of 8 residues. The V end was cut by 8 bases, the J end by 8 bases, with 6 bases between. CDR1 DFQATT and CDR2 SNEGSKA come from the germline V gene (reference sequence).

Here the CDR3 reads CASSLSSGGASEQFF. In DNA form, the CDR3 reads TGTGCCAGCAGTCTATCTAGCGGGGGGGCCAGTGAGCAGTTCTTC. The V call is TRBV11-3, the J call TRBJ2-1; TRBD2 aligns across 12 bases. Unmatched junction bases numbered 9, after V lost 6 bases and J lost 9 bases. The CDR3 spans 15 residues. Germline V gene data show CDR1 as SGHNT and CDR2 as YENEEA.

The V gene is TRBV29-1, the J gene TRBJ2-3; D is perhaps TRBD1 (5 bases). V lost 5 bases and J lost 6, with 9 bases in between. The germline V gene encodes CDR1 SQVTM and CDR2 ANQGSEA. The CDR3 has 11 amino acids. CDR3 sequence (DNA): TGCAGCGTTTCCGCAGGGGATACGCAGTATTTT. It translates to CSVSAGDTQYF.

V is TRBV27 and J is TRBJ2-7; tentatively, D is TRBD2 (9 bases). The length of the CDR3 is 14 residues. V was clipped by 9 bases and J by 4 bases, with 19 bases between them. The germline gives CDR1 MNHEY, CDR2 SMNVEV (reference sequence). CDR3 DNA: TGTGCCAGTAGCGGGGGACAGGATGGTTACGAGCAGTACTTC. Its protein product is CASSGGQDGYEQYF.

J is TRBJ2-6 and V is TRBV7-6, with 7 bases fitting TRBD1. Germline-derived CDR1 and CDR2 are SGHVS and FNYEAQ. The length of the CDR3 is 18 residues. Unmatched junction bases numbered 10, after V lost 1 base and J lost 4 bases. The CDR3 DNA sequence: TGTGCCAGCAGCTTAGGGAGAGGGGGCTTCGCCGGGGCCAACGTCCTGACTTTC. Translated: CASSLGRGGFAGANVLTF.

CDR3 sequence (DNA): TGTGCCAGCAGTACTCCGGGACAGGGTCTAGAAAAACTGTTTTTT. Encoded protein: CASSTPGQGLEKLFF. The rearrangement uses TRBV28 and TRBJ1-4; 9 bases line up with TRBD1. The CDR3 has 15 amino acids. Germline trimming cut 5 bases from V and 8 bases from J; bases unmatched to any gene: 9. Germline V gene lookup returns CDR1 MDHEN and CDR2 SYDVKM.

CDR3 amino acids: CASSKDRAYGYTF. DNA for the CDR3: TGTGCCAGTAGTAAGGACAGGGCCTATGGCTACACCTTC. The J gene is TRBJ1-2, the V gene TRBV19; 8 bases line up with TRBD1. Germline V CDR1 and CDR2: LNHDA, SQIVND (reference sequence). This CDR3 spans 13 amino acids. Trimming cost V 4 bases and J 4 bases; bases outside gene matches: 2.

The chain joins TRBV5-6 to TRBJ1-1; 8 positions agree with TRBD1. V trimming: 4 bases; J trimming: 3 bases; junction bases outside the gene matches: 2. The CDR3 extends over 13 amino acids. Germline V CDR1 and CDR2: SGHDT, YYEEEE. The CDR3, as DNA: TGTGCCAGCAGCCAGGACAGGGACACTGAAGCTTTCTTT. Translation gives CASSQDRDTEAFF. The whole variable domain, remainder taken from reference TRBV5-6 and TRBJ1-1, is DAGVTQSPTHLIKTRGQQVTLRCSPKSGHDTVSWYQQALGQGPQFIFQYYEEEERQRGNFPDRFSGHQFPNYSSELNVNALLLGDSALYLCASSQDRDTEAFFGQGTRLTVV.

The rearrangement links TRBV19 to TRBJ1-4; the D is unclear. V was cut by 6 bases and J by 5 bases, with 13 bases left in between. Germline assignment: CDR1 LNHDA and CDR2 SQIVND (reference sequence). The CDR3 spans 14 residues. The CDR3 reads CASRRGGYNEKLFF. The CDR3, as DNA: TGTGCCAGTAGGAGAGGCGGGTACAATGAAAAACTGTTTTTT.

This chain links TRBV28 with TRBJ1-2, with D possibly matching TRBD1 (5 bases). This CDR3 region has 12 residues. V dropped 6 bases and J dropped 7 bases, with 12 bases sitting between them. Looked up from germline, CDR1 is MDHEN and CDR2 is SYDVKM. The CDR3 DNA is TGTGCCAGCAGCTTAAGGGGAATTGGCTACACCTTC. Its protein is CASSLRGIGYTF.

V and J are TRBV7-2 and TRBJ2-2; a weak D match, TRBD2 (6 bases). From germline, CDR1 is SGHTA and CDR2 FQGNSA. The V end was cut by 1 base, the J end by 4 bases, with 10 bases between. The CDR3 runs 15 residues. CDR3 nucleotides: TGTGCCAGCAGCTTAGGGCTAGCGTTCACCGGGGAGCTGTTTTTT. Its protein is CASSLGLAFTGELFF.

This sequence joins TRBV28 and TRBJ1-5; TRBD1 aligns across 7 bases. V was pared by 11 bases and J by 2 bases, with 9 bases of the junction left unmatched. Germline V gene data show CDR1 as MDHEN and CDR2 as SYDVKM. The CDR3 runs 14 residues. CDR3 DNA sequence: TGTGCCTCCCAATCCGGACAGGGCAATCAGCCCCAGCATTTT. Translation gives CASQSGQGNQPQHF.

This clone was seen more than once but under ten times. The chain uses TRBV6-5 and TRBJ2-1; 7 positions agree with TRBD1. CDR1 is MNHEY and CDR2 is SVGAGI in the germline V gene. The CDR3 runs 15 residues. The ends lost 2 bases at V and 4 bases at J; junction bases unmatched: 5. The CDR3, as DNA: TGTGCCAGCAGTTACCGAGACAGGGTTTACAATGAGCAGTTCTTC. Translation gives CASSYRDRVYNEQFF.

The rearrangement links TRBV11-2 to TRBJ1-2; D uncertain. Trimming stripped 1 base from V and 0 bases from J, with 6 bases between. Germline CDR1 reads SGHAT; CDR2 reads FQNNGV. The CDR3 extends over 14 amino acids. The CDR3 protein is CASSLGPTNYGYTF. The CDR3 DNA sequence: TGTGCCAGCAGCTTAGGGCCGACTAACTATGGCTACACCTTC.

The V and J genes are TRBV5-8 and TRBJ1-5, with 7 bases aligning to TRBD1. The CDR3 has 15 amino acids. Germline CDR1 and CDR2: SGHTS and YDEGEE. After removal of 1 base from V and 4 bases from J, the junction contained 5 bases not matched to a gene. The CDR3 DNA reads TGTGCCAGCAGCTTGTCACCGGACAGGAATCAGCCCCAGCATTTT. This sequence encodes CASSLSPDRNQPQHF.

The rearrangement uses TRBV2 and TRBJ1-6, with D maybe TRBD1 (5 bases). The germline V gene encodes CDR1 SNHLY and CDR2 FYNNEI. Trimming left V 6 bases short and J 9 bases short, with 18 bases between. The CDR3 totals 15 residues. The CDR3, as DNA: TGTGCCAGCAGCATTCTTGGGCAGGGAGGTTCACCCCTCCACTTT. Its translation: CASSILGQGGSPLHF.

The chain carries TRBV19 and TRBJ2-4; 9 bases align to TRBD1. Germline V CDR1 and CDR2: LNHDA, SQIVND (reference sequence). CDR3 length: 20 amino acids. V lost 1 base, J lost 0 bases, and 13 bases stayed unmatched. The CDR3 coding sequence is TGTGCCAGTAGTATAGTTACAGATCGGGACAGGGCGCTAGCCAAAAACATTCAGTACTTC. It specifies CASSIVTDRDRALAKNIQYF.

The chain couples TRBV12-3 or TRBV12-4 to TRBJ2-2, with no clear D. This CDR3 has 13 residues. Between the trimmed V and J ends, which lost 3 bases and 2 bases, there was a span of 4 bases. CDR3 sequence: CASSFINTGELFF. The CDR3 bases are TGTGCCAGCAGTTTTATTAACACCGGGGAGCTGTTTTTT.